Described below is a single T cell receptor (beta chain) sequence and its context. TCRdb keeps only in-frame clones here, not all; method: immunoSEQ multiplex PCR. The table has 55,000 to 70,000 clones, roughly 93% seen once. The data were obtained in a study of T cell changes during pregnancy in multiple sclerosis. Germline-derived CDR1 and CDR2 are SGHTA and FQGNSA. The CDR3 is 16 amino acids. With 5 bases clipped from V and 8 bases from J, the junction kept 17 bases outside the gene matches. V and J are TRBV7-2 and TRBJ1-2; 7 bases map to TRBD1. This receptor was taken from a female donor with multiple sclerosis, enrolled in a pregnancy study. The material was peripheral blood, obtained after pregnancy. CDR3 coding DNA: TGTGCCAGCAGCCCCCACCTCTCCACAGGGGCAGGGGGCTACACCTTC. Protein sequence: CASSPHLSTGAGGYTF.